The present entry profiles one TCR beta chain with its context. The antigen remains undetermined. The data were taken from a study of CXCR3-negative and CXCR3-positive naive CD8 T cells. Overall study results and limits: Much lower diversity was found in memory CD8+ cells, while both naive subsets had comparably high diversity. Both naive subsets, CXCR3-negative and CXCR3-positive, displayed similar TRBV-TRBJ usage, unlike memory cells.

The authors made the TRB cDNA libraries by 5' RACE using UMI labels. TCRdb re-called the 5' RACE reads and catalogs CDR3 proteins one per entry, DNA excluded. The sample includes 45,000 to 65,000 distinct CDR3 sequences. This clonotype was obtained from a human donor in good health. Some clones in this sample may be carry-over from other donors' samples. Input material: naive CXCR3- CD8+ T cells from blood. Described subset: CD45RO-CCR7+CD27+CD95- naive CD8+ T cells lacking CXCR3 (TNR3-).

CDR3 sequence reads: CASSPGQELYEQYF. The chain recombines TRBV7-9 with TRBJ2-7; TCRdb's D call, TRBD1, is unchecked because there is no DNA. Germline CDR1 and CDR2: SEHNR and FQNEAQ (reference sequence). This CDR3 contains 14 residues.